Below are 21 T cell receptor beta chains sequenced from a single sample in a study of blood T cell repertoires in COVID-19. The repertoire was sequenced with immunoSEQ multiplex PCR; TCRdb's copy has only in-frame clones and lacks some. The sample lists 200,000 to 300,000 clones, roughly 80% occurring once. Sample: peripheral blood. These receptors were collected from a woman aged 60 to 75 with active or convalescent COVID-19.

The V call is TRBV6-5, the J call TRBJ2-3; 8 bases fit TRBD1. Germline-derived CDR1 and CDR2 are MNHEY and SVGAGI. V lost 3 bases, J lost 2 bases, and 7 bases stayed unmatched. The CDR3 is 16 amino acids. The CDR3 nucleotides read TGTGCCAGCAGTTATTACGACAGGGGAAACACAGATACGCAGTATTTT. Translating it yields CASSYYDRGNTDTQYF.

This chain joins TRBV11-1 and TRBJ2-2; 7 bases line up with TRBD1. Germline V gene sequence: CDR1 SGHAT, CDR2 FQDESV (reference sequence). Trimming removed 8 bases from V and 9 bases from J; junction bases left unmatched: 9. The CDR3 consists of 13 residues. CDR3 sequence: CASAGTAFRELFF. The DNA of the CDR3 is TGTGCCAGCGCCGGGACAGCCTTTCGGGAGCTGTTTTTT. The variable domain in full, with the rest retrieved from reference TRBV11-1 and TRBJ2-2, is EAEVAQSPRYKITEKSQAVAFWCDPISGHATLYWYRQILGQGPELLVQFQDESVVDDSQLPKDRFSAERLKGVDSTLKIQPAELGDSAMYLCASAGTAFRELFFGEGSRLTVL.

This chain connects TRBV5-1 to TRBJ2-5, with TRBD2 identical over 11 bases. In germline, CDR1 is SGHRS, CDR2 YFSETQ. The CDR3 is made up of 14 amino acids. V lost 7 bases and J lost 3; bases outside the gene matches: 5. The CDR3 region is CASASTSGEETQYF. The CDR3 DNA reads TGCGCCAGCGCATCGACTAGCGGGGAAGAGACCCAGTACTTC.

CDR3 amino acids: CASSKTRGTGNTIYF. The CDR3 nucleotides read TGCGCCAGCAGTAAAACCAGGGGAACTGGAAACACCATATATTTT. The gene calls are TRBV10-2 and TRBJ1-3; weak D call: TRBD1 (6 bases). The CDR3 spans 15 residues. CDR1 is WSHSY, CDR2 SAAADI, per germline. Trimming shortened V by 5 bases and J by 2 bases, and 13 bases separated the two germline ends.

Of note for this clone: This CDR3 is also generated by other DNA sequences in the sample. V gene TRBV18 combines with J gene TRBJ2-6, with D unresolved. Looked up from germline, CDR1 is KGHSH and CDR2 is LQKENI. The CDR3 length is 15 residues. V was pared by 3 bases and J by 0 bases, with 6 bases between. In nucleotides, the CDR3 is TGTGCCAGCTCACCGTCCGGCTCTGGGGCCAACGTCCTGACTTTC. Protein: CASSPSGSGANVLTF.

In nucleotides, the CDR3 is TGTGCCAGCAGCTTAGGCGCAGGCATGAACACTGAAGCTTTCTTT. This sequence encodes CASSLGAGMNTEAFF. This chain uses TRBV11-3 with TRBJ1-1, with D unresolved. CDR1 and CDR2 (germline): SGHNT, YENEEA. Trimming shortened V by 1 base and J by 0 bases, and 9 bases separated the two germline ends. This CDR3 is built from 15 residues.

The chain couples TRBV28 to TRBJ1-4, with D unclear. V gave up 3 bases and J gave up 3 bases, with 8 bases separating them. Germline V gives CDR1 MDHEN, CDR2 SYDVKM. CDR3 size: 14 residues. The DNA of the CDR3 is TGTGCCAGCAGTTTTCGAGGGCCTAATGAAAAACTGTTTTTT. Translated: CASSFRGPNEKLFF.

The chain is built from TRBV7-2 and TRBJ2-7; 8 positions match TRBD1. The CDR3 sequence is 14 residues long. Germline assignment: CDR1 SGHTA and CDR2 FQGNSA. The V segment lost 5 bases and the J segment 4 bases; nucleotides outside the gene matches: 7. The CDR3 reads CASSLRTGMYEQYV. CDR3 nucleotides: TGTGCCAGCAGCCTACGGACAGGGATGTACGAGCAGTACGTC.

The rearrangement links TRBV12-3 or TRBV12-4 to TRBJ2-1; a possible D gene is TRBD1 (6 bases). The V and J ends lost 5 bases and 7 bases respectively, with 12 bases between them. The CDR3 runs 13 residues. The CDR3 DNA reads TGTGCCAGCAGTATGACAGGCTTGAATGAGCAGTTCTTC. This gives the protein CASSMTGLNEQFF.

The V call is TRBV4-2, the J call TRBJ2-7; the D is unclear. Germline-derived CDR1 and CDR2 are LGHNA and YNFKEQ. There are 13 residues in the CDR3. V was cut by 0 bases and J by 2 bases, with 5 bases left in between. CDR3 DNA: TGTGCCAGCAGCCAAGATGCGGCCTACGAGCAGTACTTC. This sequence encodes CASSQDAAYEQYF.

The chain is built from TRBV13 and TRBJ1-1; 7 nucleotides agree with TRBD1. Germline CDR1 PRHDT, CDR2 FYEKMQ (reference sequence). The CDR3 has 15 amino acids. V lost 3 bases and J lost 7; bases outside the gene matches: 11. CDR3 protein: CASSLQGVLRGEAFF. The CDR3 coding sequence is TGTGCCAGCAGCTTGCAGGGGGTCCTTCGAGGTGAAGCTTTCTTT.

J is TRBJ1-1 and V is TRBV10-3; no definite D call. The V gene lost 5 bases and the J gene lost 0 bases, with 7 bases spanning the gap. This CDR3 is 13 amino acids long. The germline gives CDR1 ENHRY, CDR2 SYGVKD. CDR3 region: CAISTTLNTEAFF. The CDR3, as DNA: TGTGCCATCAGTACGACACTGAACACTGAAGCTTTCTTT.

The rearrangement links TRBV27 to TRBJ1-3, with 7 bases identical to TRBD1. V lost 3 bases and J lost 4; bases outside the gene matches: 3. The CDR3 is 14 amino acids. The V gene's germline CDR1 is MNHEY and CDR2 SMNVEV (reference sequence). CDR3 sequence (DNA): TGTGCCAGCAGTTTTAGGGGGCGAGGAAACACCATATATTTT. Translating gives CASSFRGRGNTIYF.

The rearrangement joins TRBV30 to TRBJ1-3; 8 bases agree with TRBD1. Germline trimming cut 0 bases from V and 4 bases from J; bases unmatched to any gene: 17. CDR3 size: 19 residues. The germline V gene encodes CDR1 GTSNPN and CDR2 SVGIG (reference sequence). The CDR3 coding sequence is TGTGCCTGGAGTGTACTGAGACAGGGGACTCTTATCTCCGGAAACACCATATATTTT. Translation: CAWSVLRQGTLISGNTIYF.

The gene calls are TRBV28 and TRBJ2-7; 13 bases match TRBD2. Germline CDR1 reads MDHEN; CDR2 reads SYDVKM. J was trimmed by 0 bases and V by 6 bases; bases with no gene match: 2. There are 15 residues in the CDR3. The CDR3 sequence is CASRLAGGPSYEQYV. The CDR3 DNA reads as TGTGCCAGCAGACTAGCGGGGGGGCCCTCCTACGAGCAGTACGTC.

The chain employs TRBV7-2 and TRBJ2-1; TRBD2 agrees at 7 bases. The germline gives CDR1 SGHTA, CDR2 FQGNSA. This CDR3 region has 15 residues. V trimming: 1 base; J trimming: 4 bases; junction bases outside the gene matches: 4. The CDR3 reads CASSLDWRGYNEQFF. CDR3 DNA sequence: TGTGCCAGCAGCTTAGACTGGCGGGGGTACAATGAGCAGTTCTTC. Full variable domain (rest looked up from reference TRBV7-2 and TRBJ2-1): GAGVSQSPSNKVTEKGKDVELRCDPISGHTALYWYRQSLGQGLEFLIYFQGNSAPDKSGLPSDRFSAERTGGSVSTLTIQRTQQEDSAVYLCASSLDWRGYNEQFFGPGTRLTVL.

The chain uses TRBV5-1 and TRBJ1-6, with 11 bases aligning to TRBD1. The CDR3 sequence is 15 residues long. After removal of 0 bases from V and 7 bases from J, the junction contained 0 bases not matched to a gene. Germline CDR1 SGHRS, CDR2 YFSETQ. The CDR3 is CASSLGDRGNSPLHF. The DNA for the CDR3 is TGCGCCAGCAGCTTGGGGGACAGGGGGAATTCACCCCTCCACTTT. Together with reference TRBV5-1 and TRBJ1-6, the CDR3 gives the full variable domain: KAGVTQTPRYLIKTRGQQVTLSCSPISGHRSVSWYQQTPGQGLQFLFEYFSETQRNKGNFPGRFSGRQFSNSRSEMNVSTLELGDSALYLCASSLGDRGNSPLHFGNGTRLTVT.

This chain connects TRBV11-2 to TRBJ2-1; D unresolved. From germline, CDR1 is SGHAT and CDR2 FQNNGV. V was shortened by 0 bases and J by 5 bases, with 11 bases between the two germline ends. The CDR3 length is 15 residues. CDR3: CASSLDRGRHNEQFF. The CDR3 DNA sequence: TGTGCCAGCAGCTTAGATCGCGGCAGACACAATGAGCAGTTCTTC.

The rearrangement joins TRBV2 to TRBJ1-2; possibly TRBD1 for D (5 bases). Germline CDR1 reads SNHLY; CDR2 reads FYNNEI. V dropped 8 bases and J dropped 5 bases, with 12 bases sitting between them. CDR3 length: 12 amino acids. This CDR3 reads CASGETEYGYTF. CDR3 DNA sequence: TGTGCCAGCGGAGAGACAGAGTATGGCTACACCTTC.

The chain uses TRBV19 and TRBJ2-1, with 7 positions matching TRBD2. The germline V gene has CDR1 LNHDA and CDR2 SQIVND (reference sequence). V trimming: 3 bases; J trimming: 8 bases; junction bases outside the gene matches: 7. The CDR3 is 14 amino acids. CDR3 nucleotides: TGTGCCAGTAGTATGATAGCGGGTATGGATGAGCAGTTCTTC. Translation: CASSMIAGMDEQFF.

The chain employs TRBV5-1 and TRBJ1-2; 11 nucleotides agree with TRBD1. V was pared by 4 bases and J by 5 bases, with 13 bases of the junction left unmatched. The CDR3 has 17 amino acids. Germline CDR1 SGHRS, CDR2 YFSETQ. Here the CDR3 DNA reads TGCGCCAGCAGCAGGACAACGGACAGGGGGCCGTTATATGGCTACACCTTC. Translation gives CASSRTTDRGPLYGYTF.